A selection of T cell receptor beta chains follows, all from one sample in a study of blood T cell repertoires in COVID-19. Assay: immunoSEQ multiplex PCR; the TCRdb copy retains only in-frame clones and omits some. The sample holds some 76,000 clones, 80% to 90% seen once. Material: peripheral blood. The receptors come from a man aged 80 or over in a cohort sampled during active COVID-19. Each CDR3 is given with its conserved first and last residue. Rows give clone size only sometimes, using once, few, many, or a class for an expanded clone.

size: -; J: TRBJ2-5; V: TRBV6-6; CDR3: CASSSTSGGIQETQYF
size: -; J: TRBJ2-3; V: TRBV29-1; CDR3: CSAQTGSTDTQYF
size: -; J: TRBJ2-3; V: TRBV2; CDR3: CASSEVSLMGTSTDTQYF
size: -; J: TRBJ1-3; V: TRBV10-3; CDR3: CAIKSDRSSGNTIYF
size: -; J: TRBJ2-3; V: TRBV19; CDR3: CASKQGALGTDTQYF
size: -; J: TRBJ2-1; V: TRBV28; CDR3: CASSLYGQGRYNEQFF
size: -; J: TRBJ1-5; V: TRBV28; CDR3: CASNRNSNQPQHF
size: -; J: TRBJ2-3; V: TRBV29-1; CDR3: CSADRGADTQYF
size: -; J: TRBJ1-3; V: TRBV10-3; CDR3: CAISERQTISGNTIYF
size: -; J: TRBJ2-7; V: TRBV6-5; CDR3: CASSSSLSSYEQYF
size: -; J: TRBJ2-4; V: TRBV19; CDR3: CASSSRDRGPKNIQYF
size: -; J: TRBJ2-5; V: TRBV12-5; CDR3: CASGFEKLKTDEETQYF
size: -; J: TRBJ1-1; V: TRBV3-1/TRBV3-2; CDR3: CASSQDLERPKAFF
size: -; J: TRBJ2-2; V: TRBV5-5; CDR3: CASSGQGAIGELFF
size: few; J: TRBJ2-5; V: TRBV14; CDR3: CASSQARGGSRETQYF
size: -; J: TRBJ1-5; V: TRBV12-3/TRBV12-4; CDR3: CASSTGSNQPQHF
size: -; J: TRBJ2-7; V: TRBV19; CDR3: CASSIAAGGYYEQYF
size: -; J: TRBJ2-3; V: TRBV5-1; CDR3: CASSLGTTTDTQYF
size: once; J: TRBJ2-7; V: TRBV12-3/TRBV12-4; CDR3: CASSLALSEQYF
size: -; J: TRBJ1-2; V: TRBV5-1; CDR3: CASSPGTGGSGYTF